Listed below are T cell receptor beta chains from one sample, sequenced in a study of blood T cell repertoires in COVID-19. Here immunoSEQ multiplex PCR was the method, and the copy in TCRdb shows in-frame clones only, minus some. The data show 150,000 to 200,000 clones, over 70% seen once. Specimen: PBMCs or T cells enriched from blood (not recorded which). These receptors all come from a woman aged 55-70 years who had recovered from COVID-19. Both conserved end residues are part of each CDR3. D genes are given only for firm matches. Not all rows give a size; the values are once, few, many and, for expanded clones, a class.

v_gene,abundance,j_gene,d_gene,CDR3nt,CDR3aa
TRBV6-4,NA,TRBJ2-3,TRBD2,TGTGCCAGCAGTGACTCGGCTAGCGGGGGGGCCACAGATACGCAGTATTTT,CASSDSASGGATDTQYF
TRBV12-3/TRBV12-4,NA,TRBJ2-7,TRBD2,TGTGCCAGCAGTTTGGGACTACCCTACGAGCAGTACTTC,CASSLGLPYEQYF
TRBV7-2,NA,TRBJ2-7,NA,TGTGCCAGCAGCTTAGATTTTCGGGGGTCCAACGAGCAGTACTTC,CASSLDFRGSNEQYF
TRBV2,NA,TRBJ2-7,TRBD1,TGTGCCAGCAGTGAAATAGGGACAGTATCTTCCGAGCAGTACTTC,CASSEIGTVSSEQYF
TRBV6-2/TRBV6-3,few,TRBJ1-1,TRBD1,TGTGCCAGCAGTTCTCCGGGACAGATCACAACGGGAACCACTGAAGCTTTCTTT,CASSSPGQITTGTTEAFF
TRBV18,NA,TRBJ1-2,NA,TGTGCCAGCTCACCACCGGGACAAGTTCTCTATGGCTACACCTTC,CASSPPGQVLYGYTF
TRBV11-2,NA,TRBJ2-3,TRBD2,TGTGCCACCTACAACCTAGCGGGGGGGCTTAAAGATACGCAGTATTTT,CATYNLAGGLKDTQYF
TRBV2,NA,TRBJ1-5,NA,TGTGCCAGCAGTGAAGGGCAGGGCAATCAGCCCCAGCATTTT,CASSEGQGNQPQHF
TRBV4-1,NA,TRBJ1-2,NA,TGCGCCAGCAGCCAAGTTCTGGTGGGCGGCTACACCTTC,CASSQVLVGGYTF
TRBV4-1,few,TRBJ2-7,NA,TGCGCCAGCAGCCAACCGACGGACAGCCTCTACGAGCAGTACTTC,CASSQPTDSLYEQYF
TRBV27,once,TRBJ2-7,NA,TGTGCCAGCAGTTTATTTAGGGGGGGACCCTACGAGCAGTACTTC,CASSLFRGGPYEQYF
TRBV6-5,NA,TRBJ2-2,NA,TGTGCCAGCAGAGGGGGATTAAACACCGGGGAGCTGTTTTTT,CASRGGLNTGELFF
TRBV6-6,NA,TRBJ2-1,NA,TGTGCCAGCAGGATAAATGCGTACAATGAGCAGTTCTTC,CASRINAYNEQFF
TRBV19,NA,TRBJ1-2,NA,TGTGCCAGTAGTATGGCGGACAGCCTCTATGGCTACACCTTC,CASSMADSLYGYTF
TRBV20-1,NA,TRBJ2-7,TRBD2,TGCAGTGCTAGTCAGCGGGGTGAGACCTACGAGCAGTACTTC,CSASQRGETYEQYF
TRBV28,NA,TRBJ1-6,NA,TGTGCCAGCAGTCTACGCTCCTATAATTCACCCCTCCACTTT,CASSLRSYNSPLHF
TRBV4-1,NA,TRBJ1-1,NA,TGCGCCAGCAGCCAGGCTGGGGGGGCCACTGAAGCTTTCTTT,CASSQAGGATEAFF
TRBV12-3/TRBV12-4,NA,TRBJ2-7,NA,TGTGCCAGCAGTCGGCGGGGCGAGCAGTACTTC,CASSRRGEQYF
TRBV28,NA,TRBJ1-3,NA,TGTGCCAGCAGTTTAGAGGTCCGCTCTGGAAACACCATATATTTT,CASSLEVRSGNTIYF
TRBV9,once,TRBJ2-5,TRBD2,TGTGCCAGCAGCGTAGGTGGACTAGCGGGGGGGGCTCAAGAGACCCAGTACTTC,CASSVGGLAGGAQETQYF
TRBV19,NA,TRBJ2-7,NA,TGTGCCAGTAGTATGGTGCTCGGAGGCGAGCAGTACTTC,CASSMVLGGEQYF
TRBV28,NA,TRBJ1-1,NA,TGTGCCAGCAGTTTCCCGACAGGTGGGAACACTGAAGCTTTCTTT,CASSFPTGGNTEAFF
TRBV2,NA,TRBJ2-7,TRBD1,TGTGCCAGCAGAAACAGGGGGCAGAACGAGCAGTACTTC,CASRNRGQNEQYF
TRBV27,NA,TRBJ1-1,NA,TGTGCCAGCAGAAATAGTGGAGGCACTGAAGCTTTCTTT,CASRNSGGTEAFF
TRBV7-2,once,TRBJ1-2,TRBD1,TGTGCCAGCAGCTTCGGAGGGGGCGCCTATGGCTACACCTTC,CASSFGGGAYGYTF
TRBV19,few,TRBJ1-5,NA,TGTGCCACCAGGGGACCGATCAGCAATCAGCCCCAGCATTTT,CATRGPISNQPQHF
TRBV11-2,few,TRBJ1-1,NA,TGTGCCAGCAGCCCCTTAATCCCCGGGGGGACCACTGAAGCTTTCTTT,CASSPLIPGGTTEAFF
TRBV14,once,TRBJ1-1,NA,TGTGCCAGCAGCCCCTGGGGGGGATTGGGCACTGAAGCTTTCTTT,CASSPWGGLGTEAFF
TRBV14,NA,TRBJ2-7,NA,TGTGCCAGCAGCCAATTTGTCGTGGGCGCCTACGAGCAGTACTTC,CASSQFVVGAYEQYF
TRBV5-1,NA,TRBJ2-3,NA,TGCGCCAGCAGCGTTAGCCGTACTAGCACAGATACGCAGTATTTT,CASSVSRTSTDTQYF
TRBV5-1,few,TRBJ2-7,TRBD1,TGCGCCAGCAGCTTGGCAGGGGGTCCGGACGAGCAGTACTTC,CASSLAGGPDEQYF
TRBV5-1,few,TRBJ2-3,NA,TGCGCCAGCAGCTTGGGAAATCGTCGGGATACGCAGTATTTT,CASSLGNRRDTQYF
TRBV14,NA,TRBJ2-7,NA,TGTGCCAGTAAACCCCAGGGATCCTTCTACGAGCAGTACTTC,CASKPQGSFYEQYF
TRBV5-1,NA,TRBJ2-1,TRBD1,TGCGCCAGCAGCCTAGGACAGGGGTCCTACAATGAGCAGTTCTTC,CASSLGQGSYNEQFF
TRBV4-1,NA,TRBJ1-4,TRBD1,TGCGCCAGCAGCCTGATCAGGACAGGGTGGGGCGGGGAACTGTTTTTT,CASSLIRTGWGGELFF
TRBV7-9,NA,TRBJ2-7,TRBD1,TGTGCCAGCAGCTACGGGACAGGGTATCACGAGCAGTACTTC,CASSYGTGYHEQYF
TRBV5-4,NA,TRBJ2-5,NA,TGTGCCAGCAGCTCTCCCATCAGGGGGGCCCAAGAGACCCAGTACTTC,CASSSPIRGAQETQYF
TRBV4-1,once,TRBJ1-1,NA,TGCGCCTCCGGGGGCACTGAAGCTTTCTTT,CASGGTEAFF
TRBV5-4,NA,TRBJ1-3,NA,TGTGCCAGCAGCCACTCGTACGGGGTCTCTGGAAACACCATATATTTT,CASSHSYGVSGNTIYF
TRBV9,few,TRBJ2-3,TRBD2,TGTGCCAGCAGCGCTAGCGGGGTGGTTGCAGATACGCAGTATTTT,CASSASGVVADTQYF
TRBV2,NA,TRBJ1-5,TRBD1,TGTGCCAGCAGTGCGACAGGGGGCAATCAGCCCCAGCATTTT,CASSATGGNQPQHF
TRBV6-5,few,TRBJ1-1,NA,TGTGCCAGCAGTATACTGGGGACTAGACAAACTGAAGCTTTCTTT,CASSILGTRQTEAFF
TRBV9,NA,TRBJ2-1,TRBD2,TGTGCCAGCAGCCCCCCGGGGGGATACAATGAGCAGTTCTTC,CASSPPGGYNEQFF